Presented here are 13 T cell receptor beta chains from one specimen sequenced in a study of blood T cells in healthy people across ages (dated by TCRdb to about 2015). The library relied on 5' RACE. Reads for this sample came from an Illumina HiSeq 2500. The second PCR ran for roughly 7 to 11 cycles and used a J-beta primer mix along with a sample-barcoded 5' primer. TCRdb itself trimmed the public reads at Q25 with fastp, ran MiXCR and retained productive beta chains. Identical CDR3 proteins give one entry, which carries the most common genes and DNA. The sample yields over a million distinct CDR3 sequences; 55% to 75% were counted once. The ten largest clonotypes hold about 6.7% of the sample. Sequences were obtained from blood. The receptors come from a man between 18 and 29 years old in good health.

This clonotype was found a few times. The chain has TRBV7-2 and TRBJ2-2; D is unclear. V was shortened by 5 bases and J by 0 bases, with 13 bases between the two germline ends. Germline CDR1 is SGHTA and CDR2 is FQGNSA. This CDR3 has 16 amino acids. The CDR3 loop is CASSRKSYPNTGELFF. For the CDR3, the DNA is TGTGCCAGCAGCCGTAAAAGTTACCCGAACACCGGGGAGCTGTTTTTT.

The gene calls are TRBV28 and TRBJ1-5; 9 bases match TRBD1. V lost 2 bases, J lost 9 bases, and 8 bases stayed unmatched. CDR3 length: 15 residues. The germline V gene has CDR1 MDHEN and CDR2 SYDVKM. The DNA for the CDR3 is TGTGCCAGCAGTTTAGGGACAGGGTTGGGCGTGCCCCAGCATTTT. Protein: CASSLGTGLGVPQHF.

Turning to this clonotype: One end of the junction is discordant with germline, which a read error may explain. The chain joins TRBV5-1 to TRBJ2-3; 11 bases match TRBD2. Per germline, CDR1 SGHRS and CDR2 YFSETQ. The CDR3 extends over 16 amino acids. In DNA form, the CDR3 reads TGCGCAAGCAGCCCGGAGGTAGCGGGAGGGTCGGATACGCAGTATTTT. This gives the protein CASSPEVAGGSDTQYF.

This chain uses TRBV4-1 with TRBJ2-1; TRBD1 aligns across 8 bases. The CDR3 runs 17 residues. J lost 0 bases, V lost 3 bases, and 7 bases had no gene match. The germline CDR1 and CDR2 sequences are MGHRA and YSYEKL. CDR3 coding DNA: TGCGCCAGCAGCCACCGGACAGGGACGGGCTCCTACAATGAGCAGTTCTTC. Translating gives CASSHRTGTGSYNEQFF.

The gene calls are TRBV6-5 and TRBJ1-5; D gene uncertain. Per the germline V gene, CDR1 is MNHEY and CDR2 is SVGAGI. The CDR3 runs 13 residues. With 8 bases removed from V and 0 bases from J, the gap between germline ends came to 8 bases. The CDR3 reads CASGLSSNQPQHF. CDR3 nucleotides: TGTGCCAGCGGCCTGAGTAGCAATCAGCCCCAGCATTTT.

The rearrangement joins TRBV6-1 to TRBJ2-5, with 7 positions matching TRBD2. This CDR3 is built from 14 residues. V shed 8 bases and J 4 bases; nucleotides not matched to a gene: 10. Looked up from germline, CDR1 is MNHNS and CDR2 is SASEGT. The CDR3 here is CASPRGASGETQYF. The CDR3, as DNA: TGTGCCAGCCCCCGCGGGGCTAGCGGAGAGACCCAGTACTTC.

This chain links TRBV9 with TRBJ1-5; TRBD1 might be the D (5 bases). The V end was cut by 0 bases, the J end by 7 bases, with 20 bases between. CDR1 is SGDLS, CDR2 YYNGEE, per germline. The CDR3 loop spans 17 amino acids. The CDR3 nucleotides read TGTGCCAGCAGCGTAGATGCCCTTCCAACGGGGGGACAGCCCCAGCATTTT. It translates to CASSVDALPTGGQPQHF. Combining the CDR3 with reference TRBV9 and TRBJ1-5 gives the whole variable domain DSGVTQTPKHLITATGQRVTLRCSPRSGDLSVYWYQQSLDQGLQFLIQYYNGEERAKGNILERFSAQQFPDLHSELNLSSLELGDSALYFCASSVDALPTGGQPQHFGDGTRLSIL.

The chain couples TRBV27 to TRBJ1-1; the D gene is possibly TRBD1 (6 bases). The V gene's germline CDR1 is MNHEY and CDR2 SMNVEV (reference sequence). V dropped 8 bases and J dropped 1 base, with 14 bases sitting between them. This CDR3 has 14 residues. As DNA, the CDR3 is TGTGCCAGCCGGTCGACAGGACAGAACACTGAAGCTTTCTTT. It is translated as CASRSTGQNTEAFF.

The V call is TRBV24-1, the J call TRBJ2-5; TRBD2 matches at 7 bases. Germline V gene sequence: CDR1 KGHDR, CDR2 SFDVKD. The CDR3 sequence is 15 residues long. With 1 base clipped from V and 5 bases from J, the junction kept 6 bases outside the gene matches. The CDR3 is CATSDLARGGETQYF. DNA for the CDR3: TGTGCCACCAGTGATTTAGCTCGGGGAGGGGAGACCCAGTACTTC.

The J gene is TRBJ2-7, the V gene TRBV11-2; the match to TRBD2 covers 7 bases. The germline V gene encodes CDR1 SGHAT and CDR2 FQNNGV. V lost 2 bases, J lost 3 bases, and 7 bases stayed unmatched. The CDR3 runs to 15 residues. The DNA for the CDR3 is TGTGCCAGCAGCTTAACCGGGACTACCTACTACGAGCAGTACTTC. Translated: CASSLTGTTYYEQYF.

V gene TRBV29-1 combines with J gene TRBJ1-2; D not certain. Germline lookup yields CDR1 SQVTM and CDR2 ANQGSEA. The length of the CDR3 is 13 residues. The CDR3 region is CSDVEEVGYGYTF. The CDR3 DNA reads as TGCAGTGACGTTGAAGAGGTGGGGTATGGCTACACCTTC.

This chain uses TRBV28 with TRBJ2-3; D ambiguous. The germline V gene has CDR1 MDHEN and CDR2 SYDVKM. The V end was cut by 8 bases, the J end by 2 bases, with 8 bases between. The CDR3 length is 12 residues. The CDR3 DNA reads TGTGCCAGCGGGTTAACCACAGATACGCAGTATTTT. Its translation: CASGLTTDTQYF.

The CDR3 loop is CASRDSIYEQYF. CDR3 DNA sequence: TGTGCCAGCAGGGACAGCATCTACGAGCAGTACTTC. The chain has TRBV6-5 and TRBJ2-7; a possible D gene is TRBD1 (6 bases). The CDR3 runs to 12 residues. The V end lost 6 bases, the J end lost 3 bases, and 9 bases lay between the germline ends. Germline V gene sequence: CDR1 MNHEY, CDR2 SVGAGI.